Presented here are 2 T cell receptor beta chains from one specimen sequenced in a study of long-term antiretroviral therapy in people with HIV. At the survey level, the v3.0 immunoSEQ assay was run. Produced via immunoSEQ multiplex PCR; TCRdb's table is partial and in-frame only. The table records about 40,000 clones, about 89% of them present only once. The specimen comprised unsorted PBMCs, sampled 0.1 years before starting antiretroviral therapy. The source of these receptors is a woman aged 45-65 years with HIV.

The chain uses TRBV7-9 and TRBJ2-6; D not certain. The CDR3 length is 14 residues. Germline assignment: CDR1 SEHNR and CDR2 FQNEAQ (reference sequence). V lost 5 bases, J lost 2 bases, and 7 bases lay in between. The CDR3 DNA follows: TGTGCCAGCAGCACGTCCGCTGGGGCCAACGTCCTGACTTTC. This sequence encodes CASSTSAGANVLTF.

The chain carries TRBV19 and TRBJ2-2; the D is unclear. The V gene lost 7 bases and the J gene lost 6 bases, with 12 bases spanning the gap. Per the germline V gene, CDR1 is LNHDA and CDR2 is SQIVND (reference sequence). The CDR3 extends over 13 amino acids. DNA for the CDR3: TGTGCCAGTAAAGGGCTAGTTGCCGGGGAGCTGTTTTTT. Protein product: CASKGLVAGELFF.